This T cell receptor (beta chain) was recorded in a study of identical twins. Whole-study findings and limits: Abundant beta clonotypes from cord blood bore fewer insertions; memory repertoires lacked this pattern. Out-of-frame alpha sequences shared by twins showed excess low generation probability. Models underpredicted monozygotic twin sharing of out-of-frame TCR alpha.

CDR1 MNHNS and CDR2 SASEGT come from the germline V gene. The CDR3 length is 13 residues. V lost 7 bases and J lost 7, with 14 bases in between. TCRdb re-analysed the 5' RACE reads in MiXCR, keeping a single row per CDR3 protein. The sample contains about 690,000 distinct CDR3 sequences, 5.5% to 6.5% of which appear only once. Only a few counts were recorded for this clonotype. The antigen remains unidentified. Each donor was a healthy Caucasian. Sequenced input: naive T cells sorted from blood. J is TRBJ2-1 and V is TRBV6-1, with D hard to call. This clonotype was obtained from a man aged 18 to 29 in good health. For the CDR3, the DNA is TGTGCCAGCACCGAATTCAGTTCTAATGAGCAGTTCTTC. Encoded protein: CASTEFSSNEQFF.